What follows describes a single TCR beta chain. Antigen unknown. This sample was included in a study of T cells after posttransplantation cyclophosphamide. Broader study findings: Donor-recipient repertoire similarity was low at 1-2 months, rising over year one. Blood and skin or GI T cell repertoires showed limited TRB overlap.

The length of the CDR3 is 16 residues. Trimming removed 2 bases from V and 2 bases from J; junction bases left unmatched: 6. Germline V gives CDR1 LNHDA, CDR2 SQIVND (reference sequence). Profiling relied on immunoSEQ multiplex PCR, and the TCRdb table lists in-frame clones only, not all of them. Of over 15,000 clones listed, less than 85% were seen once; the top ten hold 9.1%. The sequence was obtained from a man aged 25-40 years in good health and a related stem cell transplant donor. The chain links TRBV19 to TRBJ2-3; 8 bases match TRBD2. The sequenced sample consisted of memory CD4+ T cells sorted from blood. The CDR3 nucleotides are TGTGCCAGTAGTATACGAGGGCGGGGGGCCACAGATACGCAGTATTTT. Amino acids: CASSIRGRGATDTQYF. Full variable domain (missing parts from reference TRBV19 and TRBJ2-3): DGGITQSPKYLFRKEGQNVTLSCEQNLNHDAMYWYRQDPGQGLRLIYYSQIVNDFQKGDIAEGYSVSREKKESFPLTVTSAQKNPTAFYLCASSIRGRGATDTQYFGPGTRLTVL.